The rows below give T cell receptor beta chains drawn from one sample of a study of cytotoxic CD8 clonotypes in ibrutinib-treated CLL. Here immunoSEQ multiplex PCR was the method, and the copy in TCRdb shows in-frame clones only, minus some. The sample comprises approximately 190,000 clones, roughly 79% of which are singletons, and roughly an eighth rests with the top ten. The sample consisted of PBMCs, taken after 12 months of ibrutinib treatment. These receptors were obtained from a human donor with chronic lymphocytic leukemia. Both conserved end residues are part of each CDR3. Each record gives: J gene, D gene, V gene, clone size, CDR3 DNA, CDR3 protein. D genes are given only for firm matches. Some rows mark clone size as missing; the rest say once, few, many or name a class of expanded clone.

J: TRBJ2-7; D: .; V: TRBV18; size: once; DNA: TGTGCCAGCTCACCACCGGACGTCTACGAGCAGTACTTC; CDR3: CASSPPDVYEQYF
J: TRBJ2-7; D: .; V: TRBV7-9; size: few; DNA: TGTGCCAGCAGCCCTTCGGGACCTTACGAGCAGTACTTC; CDR3: CASSPSGPYEQYF
J: TRBJ2-7; D: TRBD2; V: TRBV6-5; size: few; DNA: TGTGCCAGCAGTTTACTAGCGGGGGACAACGAGCAGTACTTC; CDR3: CASSLLAGDNEQYF
J: TRBJ2-3; D: TRBD2; V: TRBV5-1; size: .; DNA: TGCGCCAGCAGTCCTAGCGGGACCAGCACAGATACGCAGTATTTT; CDR3: CASSPSGTSTDTQYF
J: TRBJ2-7; D: TRBD1; V: TRBV10-1; size: .; DNA: TGCGCCAGCAGGAAGGACAGGGGATCCTACGAGCAGTACTTC; CDR3: CASRKDRGSYEQYF
J: TRBJ2-3; D: .; V: TRBV25-1; size: .; DNA: TGTGCCAGCAGTGAGGATCAAAGTAGAGATACGCAGTATTTT; CDR3: CASSEDQSRDTQYF
J: TRBJ2-1; D: TRBD1; V: TRBV6-4; size: .; DNA: TGTGCCAGCAGCCCTAGGGACAGGGCCTACAATGAGCAGTTCTTC; CDR3: CASSPRDRAYNEQFF
J: TRBJ1-6; D: TRBD1; V: TRBV6-4; size: .; DNA: TGTGCCAGCAGCCCGACAGGGGGAAATTCACCCCTCCACTTT; CDR3: CASSPTGGNSPLHF
J: TRBJ2-5; D: TRBD2; V: TRBV11-2; size: .; DNA: TGTGCCAGCAGCCTACCAGCGGGGGGGATCCAAGAGACCCAGTACTTC; CDR3: CASSLPAGGIQETQYF
J: TRBJ1-2; D: TRBD1; V: TRBV30; size: .; DNA: TGTGCCTGGAGTGCAACTAGGACAGGGGGCCGCGGGGGCTATGGCTACACCTTC; CDR3: CAWSATRTGGRGGYGYTF
J: TRBJ1-5; D: TRBD1; V: TRBV28; size: .; DNA: TGTGCCAGCAGTAGGGACAGGCAAAATCAGCCCCAGCATTTT; CDR3: CASSRDRQNQPQHF
J: TRBJ2-5; D: .; V: TRBV7-9; size: .; DNA: TGTGCCAGCAGCTTGTTGACGGGTCAAGAGACCCAGTACTTC; CDR3: CASSLLTGQETQYF
J: TRBJ2-3; D: .; V: TRBV2; size: .; DNA: TGTGCCTCCATAGTGCGGTCTGATCTAGATACGCAGTATTTT; CDR3: CASIVRSDLDTQYF
J: TRBJ1-3; D: .; V: TRBV6-5; size: .; DNA: TGTGCCAGCAGTTCTACGGCCTCTGGAAACACCATATATTTT; CDR3: CASSSTASGNTIYF
J: TRBJ1-4; D: .; V: TRBV27; size: .; DNA: TGTGCCAGCAGTTTAGGACCCGAAGGTGAAAAACTGTTTTTT; CDR3: CASSLGPEGEKLFF
J: TRBJ1-2; D: .; V: TRBV30; size: .; DNA: TGTGCCTGGAAACGAGGGGACTATGGCTACACCTTC; CDR3: CAWKRGDYGYTF
J: TRBJ2-7; D: .; V: TRBV2; size: .; DNA: TGTGCCAGCAGTGTACAGTCCTACGAGCAGTACTTC; CDR3: CASSVQSYEQYF
J: TRBJ2-4; D: .; V: TRBV5-2; size: .; DNA: TGCGCCAGCAGCCAAGGTACAGCCTTAGCCAAAAACATTCAGTACTTC; CDR3: CASSQGTALAKNIQYF
J: TRBJ1-4; D: .; V: TRBV11-2; size: .; DNA: TGTGCCAGCAGCTTAGTACAGGGTATAGAAAAACTGTTTTTT; CDR3: CASSLVQGIEKLFF
J: TRBJ2-3; D: .; V: TRBV5-1; size: .; DNA: TGCGCCAGCAGCTTGGTTGCTAGTTTAGTAGATACGCAGTATTTT; CDR3: CASSLVASLVDTQYF
J: TRBJ2-6; D: .; V: TRBV6-4; size: few; DNA: TGTGCCAGCAGTGAAGGACTCTCTGGGGCCAACGTCCTGACTTTC; CDR3: CASSEGLSGANVLTF
J: TRBJ2-1; D: TRBD2; V: TRBV6-5; size: .; DNA: TGTGCCAGCAGCATAAGCGGGGTCTCCTACAATGAGCAGTTCTTC; CDR3: CASSISGVSYNEQFF
J: TRBJ2-7; D: TRBD2; V: TRBV18; size: once; DNA: TGTGCCAGCTCACCACCGGGACTAGCGGGGCCCCTTGTTGAGCAGTACTTC; CDR3: CASSPPGLAGPLVEQYF
J: TRBJ2-5; D: .; V: TRBV5-1; size: .; DNA: TGCGCCAGCAGCTTGGTTTGGGATAAGGAGACCCAGTACTTC; CDR3: CASSLVWDKETQYF
J: TRBJ2-2; D: TRBD1; V: TRBV7-8; size: .; DNA: TGTGCCAGCAGACGACAGGGTGTGGGCACCGGGGAGCTGTTTTTT; CDR3: CASRRQGVGTGELFF
J: TRBJ1-4; D: .; V: TRBV18; size: .; DNA: TGTGCCAGCTCACCAAAGGTTAAGAATGAAAAACTGTTTTTT; CDR3: CASSPKVKNEKLFF
J: TRBJ2-1; D: TRBD2; V: TRBV5-1; size: once; DNA: TGCGCCAGCAGCACCGCTGGCGGGAGGTTTGTGTCCAATGAGCAGTTCTTC; CDR3: CASSTAGGRFVSNEQFF
J: TRBJ2-5; D: .; V: TRBV5-1; size: .; DNA: TGCGCCAGCAGCACTTCGAGCGGAGAGACCCAGTACTTC; CDR3: CASSTSSGETQYF
J: TRBJ2-3; D: TRBD2; V: TRBV4-2; size: few; DNA: TGTGCCAGCAGCTCCTCCGGGGGGGTCGCAGATACGCAGTATTTT; CDR3: CASSSSGGVADTQYF
J: TRBJ2-2; D: TRBD2; V: TRBV10-1; size: .; DNA: TGCGCCAGCAGTGAGGCTAGCGGGAGGCCCGGGGAGCTGTTTTTT; CDR3: CASSEASGRPGELFF
J: TRBJ2-2; D: TRBD1; V: TRBV5-1; size: .; DNA: TGCGCCAGCAGTCAATTAGGGACAGGGCACACCGGGGAGCTGTTTTTT; CDR3: CASSQLGTGHTGELFF
J: TRBJ1-2; D: .; V: TRBV7-9; size: few; DNA: TGTGCCAGCAGCTTCGGCCTGACGGACAGCCTCTATGGCTACACCTTC; CDR3: CASSFGLTDSLYGYTF
J: TRBJ1-3; D: .; V: TRBV7-8; size: .; DNA: TGTGCCAGCAGCCCTCCCACTGGAAACACCATATATTTT; CDR3: CASSPPTGNTIYF
J: TRBJ2-5; D: .; V: TRBV5-1; size: once; DNA: TGCGCCAGCAGCCACATGATGAGGGCTGGGGAGGAGACCCAGTACTTC; CDR3: CASSHMMRAGEETQYF
J: TRBJ2-5; D: .; V: TRBV5-1; size: .; DNA: TGCGCCAGCAGCTTGGGGGATCCGCGGAGAGAGACCCAGTACTTC; CDR3: CASSLGDPRRETQYF
J: TRBJ1-5; D: .; V: TRBV29-1; size: .; DNA: TGCAGCGTTGAAGGTCAGGGAGGTCAGCCCCAGCATTTT; CDR3: CSVEGQGGQPQHF
J: TRBJ1-1; D: .; V: TRBV4-1; size: .; DNA: TGCGGAGGAAAACCTTCCGAACCAACAAAGAACACTGAAGCTTTCTTT; CDR3: CGGKPSEPTKNTEAFF
J: TRBJ2-3; D: .; V: TRBV6-1; size: .; DNA: TGTGCCAGCGCAAGGGAAGGTGGCACAGATACGCAGTATTTT; CDR3: CASAREGGTDTQYF
J: TRBJ1-5; D: TRBD1; V: TRBV18; size: .; DNA: TGTGCCAGCTCACCCGGGACAGGGGGCAATCAGCCCCAGCATTTT; CDR3: CASSPGTGGNQPQHF
J: TRBJ2-7; D: TRBD2; V: TRBV28; size: few; DNA: TGTGCCAGCAGTCGCAGCGGGGGCTACGAGCAGTACTTC; CDR3: CASSRSGGYEQYF
J: TRBJ1-4; D: .; V: TRBV5-6; size: .; DNA: TGTGCCAGCAGCCCAGGTGTTGATCCAGACCATGAAAAACTGTTTTTT; CDR3: CASSPGVDPDHEKLFF